This T cell receptor beta chain is drawn from a study of Ad26.COV2.S vaccination and SARS-CoV-2 variants. Clones were read by immunoSEQ multiplex PCR, and TCRdb kept only the in-frame ones, dropping some. Of some 340,000 clones listed, 70% to 90% are singletons. Treatment defined: about 20 received Ad26.COV2.S at low or high dose, single or two shots; about 5 received placebo; per-sample allocation not given. Following the first vaccine or placebo injection, samples were taken on day 63. Study-wide results and limits: Quantification of TCR breadth and depth may have yielded underestimates of total T cell responses.

This clone came up many times. Its cognate antigen is unknown. The germline V gene encodes CDR1 LNHDA and CDR2 SQIVND (reference sequence). The length of the CDR3 is 15 residues. Trimming took 2 bases from V and 4 from J, leaving 14 bases between them. The sequence was collected from a person between 18 and 65 years old who received the Ad26.COV2.S COVID-19 vaccine or a placebo. V is TRBV19 and J is TRBJ1-2, with D possibly being TRBD1 (5 bases). This material consisted of peripheral blood, taken in a trial of Ad26.COV2.S vaccine versus placebo. CDR3 sequence (DNA): TGTGCCAGTAGTATACAGCAGGGAGGAGGCTATGGCTACACCTTC. This codes for CASSIQQGGGYGYTF.